Below are 27 T cell receptor beta chains sequenced from a single sample in a study of OX40 agonist ivuxolimab in advanced cancers. The data were produced by immunoSEQ multiplex PCR, yet TCRdb's version contains in-frame clones alone and is incomplete. The sample has 25,000 to 30,000 clones; approximately 85% are singletons. The source was CD4+ or CD8+ T cells sorted from blood, collected in a trial of the OX40 agonist ivuxolimab. These receptors were obtained from an adult with an advanced solid tumor such as melanoma, head and neck, liver or kidney cancer.

The V and J genes are TRBV18 and TRBJ1-2; D call uncertain. V lost 2 bases, J lost 4 bases, and 8 bases lay in between. CDR1 KGHSH and CDR2 LQKENI come from the germline V gene. This CDR3 is built from 13 residues. CDR3 in amino acids: CASSPGGGYGYTF. As DNA, the CDR3 is TGTGCCAGCTCACCAGGAGGCGGCTATGGCTACACCTTC.

This clone was recorded only once. V gene TRBV15 combines with J gene TRBJ1-5; D gene unclear. Trimming left V 3 bases short and J 4 bases short, with 7 bases between. Germline lookup yields CDR1 LNHNV and CDR2 YYDKDF (reference sequence). The CDR3 consists of 13 residues. The CDR3 bases are TGTGCCACCAGCAGCGACCGTAATCAGCCCCAGCATTTT. Translation gives CATSSDRNQPQHF.

V usage is TRBV29-1 and J usage is TRBJ2-7; 9 bases agree with TRBD2. CDR3 length: 13 residues. The J segment lost 4 bases and the V segment lost 7 bases, leaving 8 bases of the junction unmatched. Per the germline V gene, CDR1 is SQVTM and CDR2 is ANQGSEA. The CDR3 sequence: CSAAGGLRYEQYF. The CDR3 nucleotides read TGCAGCGCCGCGGGGGGGCTTAGGTACGAGCAGTACTTC.

The chain combines TRBV28 with TRBJ2-1, with TRBD2 matching 9 bases. Germline V CDR1 and CDR2: MDHEN, SYDVKM. V lost 2 bases, J lost 9 bases, and 8 bases stayed unmatched. This CDR3 has 15 residues. The CDR3 sequence: CASSLVSGGLGEQFF. CDR3 DNA: TGTGCCAGCAGTTTAGTCAGCGGGGGGCTCGGTGAGCAGTTCTTC. The full variable domain, rest sourced from reference TRBV28 and TRBJ2-1, is DVKVTQSSRYLVKRTGEKVFLECVQDMDHENMFWYRQDPGLGLRLIYFSYDVKMKEKGDIPEGYSVSREKKERFSLILESASTNQTSMYLCASSLVSGGLGEQFFGPGTRLTVL.

The chain recombines TRBV30 with TRBJ2-3; D is perhaps TRBD1 (5 bases). V shed 1 base and J shed 0 bases, with 8 bases lying between them. From germline, CDR1 is GTSNPN and CDR2 SVGIG (reference sequence). The CDR3 extends over 14 amino acids. CDR3: CAWSDRISTDTQYF. CDR3 nucleotides: TGTGCCTGGAGTGACAGGATCAGCACAGATACGCAGTATTTT.

This rearrangement joins TRBV7-9 to TRBJ2-7; D may be TRBD1 or TRBD2 (5 bases each). CDR1 is SEHNR and CDR2 is FQNEAQ in the germline V gene (reference sequence). This CDR3 spans 13 amino acids. The ends were cut back, 5 bases at V and 0 bases at J, with 8 bases in the middle. CDR3 amino acids: CASSLGASYEQYF. The CDR3 nucleotides are TGTGCCAGCAGCCTCGGGGCCTCCTACGAGCAGTACTTC.

This clone was counted a few times. This chain links TRBV10-2 with TRBJ2-3, with 9 positions matching TRBD2. There are 15 residues in the CDR3. The ends lost 6 bases at V and 8 bases at J; junction bases unmatched: 12. Germline-derived CDR1 and CDR2 are WSHSY and SAAADI. The chain's CDR3 is CASRISGSPSGTQYF. The CDR3 DNA reads as TGCGCCAGCAGAATTAGCGGGAGCCCTTCGGGTACGCAGTATTTT.

The chain joins TRBV6-6 to TRBJ2-1, with TRBD2 matching over 9 bases. Looked up from germline, CDR1 is MNHNY and CDR2 is SVGAGI (reference sequence). The CDR3 consists of 14 residues. After removal of 7 bases from V and 10 bases from J, the junction contained 11 bases not matched to a gene. CDR3: CASTHEGSGREQFF. The CDR3 nucleotides are TGTGCCAGCACCCACGAGGGTAGCGGGAGAGAGCAGTTCTTC.

This clone has more than one count but fewer than ten. This chain uses TRBV4-1 with TRBJ1-1, with TRBD1 matching 8 bases. The germline V gene has CDR1 MGHRA and CDR2 YSYEKL. CDR3 length: 15 residues. Trimming removed 1 base from V and 1 base from J; junction bases left unmatched: 2. The CDR3 nucleotides read TGCGCCAGCAGCCAAGTGGGACAGGCGAACACTGAAGCTTTCTTT. It codes for CASSQVGQANTEAFF.

The rearrangement joins TRBV5-1 to TRBJ2-7; D is ambiguous. CDR3 size: 13 residues. With 0 bases removed from V and 2 bases from J, the gap between germline ends came to 6 bases. Germline CDR1 reads SGHRS; CDR2 reads YFSETQ. CDR3 DNA: TGCGCCAGCAGCTTGGGGATTACCTACGAGCAGTACTTC. Translating it yields CASSLGITYEQYF.

The CDR3 here is CAWTSGTGVYEQYF. Written as DNA, the CDR3 is TGTGCCTGGACCTCCGGGACAGGGGTCTACGAGCAGTACTTC. The chain joins TRBV30 to TRBJ2-7, with TRBD1 matching 10 bases. With V trimmed by 4 bases and J by 3 bases, 6 bases remained unmatched. From germline, CDR1 is GTSNPN and CDR2 SVGIG (reference sequence). CDR3 length: 14 residues. Full variable domain (missing parts from reference TRBV30 and TRBJ2-7): SQTIHQWPATLVQPVGSPLSLECTVEGTSNPNLYWYRQAAGRGLQLLFYSVGIGQISSEVPQNLSASRPQDRQFILSSKKLLLSDSGFYLCAWTSGTGVYEQYFGPGTRLTVT.

This chain connects TRBV5-5 to TRBJ2-7; TRBD1 matches 7 bases. Germline V gives CDR1 SGHKS, CDR2 YYEKEE (reference sequence). J lost 4 bases, V lost 4 bases, and 8 bases had no gene match. CDR3 length equals 14 residues. CDR3 region: CASSVTGTAYEQYF. DNA for the CDR3: TGTGCCAGCAGCGTCACCGGGACAGCGTACGAGCAGTACTTC.

This clone was found once. The V gene is TRBV6-5, the J gene TRBJ1-5; D gene uncertain. V lost 7 bases, J lost 6 bases, and 16 bases lay in between. From germline, CDR1 is MNHEY and CDR2 SVGAGI. The CDR3 runs to 14 residues. The CDR3 nucleotides read TGTGCCAGCACCCCTGGAGGGTTCGGTCAGCCCCAGCATTTT. Protein: CASTPGGFGQPQHF.

The rearrangement joins TRBV9 to TRBJ1-1; D is uncertain. This CDR3 has 13 residues. The germline V gene encodes CDR1 SGDLS and CDR2 YYNGEE. The V and J ends lost 2 bases and 7 bases respectively, with 12 bases between them. The DNA for the CDR3 is TGTGCCAGCAGCGTTGAACTTGGGGATGAAGCTTTCTTT. Protein sequence: CASSVELGDEAFF.

The chain links TRBV30 to TRBJ1-6; D possibly corresponds to TRBD1 (6 bases). The germline V and J ends were trimmed by 4 bases and 10 bases, with 14 bases remaining between them. Germline V gene sequence: CDR1 GTSNPN, CDR2 SVGIG (reference sequence). The CDR3 spans 13 residues. The CDR3 sequence is CAWNGGPRSPLHF. As DNA, the CDR3 is TGTGCCTGGAACGGGGGCCCCCGGTCACCCCTCCACTTT.

The rearrangement links TRBV5-1 to TRBJ1-1; maybe TRBD1 (5 bases). Trimming pared 0 bases from V and 10 bases from J, leaving 7 bases between. The CDR3 totals 11 residues. Germline CDR1 reads SGHRS; CDR2 reads YFSETQ. The CDR3 DNA is TGCGCCAGCAGCTTGGAGGGGTTAGCTTTCTTT. Amino acids: CASSLEGLAFF.

Only a few counts were recorded for this clone. V gene TRBV27 combines with J gene TRBJ1-1; a possible D gene is TRBD1 (6 bases). The germline CDR1 and CDR2 sequences are MNHEY and SMNVEV (reference sequence). Deletions cut 8 bases from V and 3 bases from J, with 13 bases between. The CDR3 extends over 13 amino acids. CDR3 bases: TGTGCCAGCCGGACGGACAGCTACACTGAAGCTTTCTTT. Residues: CASRTDSYTEAFF.

The V gene is TRBV7-2, the J gene TRBJ1-5; D is ambiguous. The V and J ends lost 1 base and 7 bases respectively, with 14 bases between them. The CDR3 contains 15 residues. Per germline, CDR1 SGHTA and CDR2 FQGNSA. The CDR3 nucleotides read TGTGCCAGCAGCTTAGTAGACGGGCACAAGCAGCCCCAGCATTTT. Protein product: CASSLVDGHKQPQHF.

The rearrangement links TRBV30 to TRBJ2-3, with D tentatively TRBD1 or TRBD2 (5 bases each). Trimming took off 4 bases at V and 0 bases at J, with 17 bases between the two ends. Germline V gene sequence: CDR1 GTSNPN, CDR2 SVGIG (reference sequence). The CDR3 runs to 16 residues. CDR3 nucleotides: TGTGCCTGGATGTGGGGGAGAAGTTCTAGCACAGATACGCAGTATTTT. Translating gives CAWMWGRSSSTDTQYF.

For the CDR3, the DNA is TGTGCCAGCAGTTTCTTGGGTTTTTACGGAGATCAGCCCCAGCATTTT. Residues: CASSFLGFYGDQPQHF. J is TRBJ1-5 and V is TRBV28; no clear D gene. The CDR3 contains 16 residues. The V and J ends lost 3 bases and 5 bases respectively, with 17 bases between them. CDR1 is MDHEN and CDR2 is SYDVKM in the germline V gene.

The chain joins TRBV6-1 to TRBJ2-1; 7 bases fit TRBD2. CDR3 length: 14 amino acids. In germline, CDR1 is MNHNS, CDR2 SASEGT. The V gene end was trimmed by 9 bases and the J gene end by 6 bases; junction bases not matched to a gene: 11. CDR3 bases: TGTGCCAGTTACTTAGCGGGCACCCTCAATGAGCAGTTCTTC. As protein: CASYLAGTLNEQFF.

The V and J genes are TRBV28 and TRBJ1-6; weak D call: TRBD1 (5 bases). V was pared by 5 bases and J by 10 bases, with 9 bases between. Looked up from germline, CDR1 is MDHEN and CDR2 is SYDVKM. The CDR3 loop spans 12 amino acids. This chain's CDR3 is CASSRGLSPLHF. The CDR3 coding sequence is TGTGCCAGCAGTAGGGGCCTGTCACCCCTCCACTTT. Using reference TRBV28 and TRBJ1-6 for the parts outside the CDR3, the full variable domain is DVKVTQSSRYLVKRTGEKVFLECVQDMDHENMFWYRQDPGLGLRLIYFSYDVKMKEKGDIPEGYSVSREKKERFSLILESASTNQTSMYLCASSRGLSPLHFGNGTRLTVT.

The rearrangement joins TRBV7-9 to TRBJ1-5, with 9 bases matching TRBD1. Germline CDR1 SEHNR, CDR2 FQNEAQ (reference sequence). Trimming took 1 base from V and 2 from J; bases not matched to a gene: 0. The CDR3 has 15 residues. The CDR3 DNA sequence: TGTGCCAGCAGCTTAGGGACAGGGGGCAATCAGCCCCAGCATTTT. This translates into CASSLGTGGNQPQHF.

The genes are TRBV5-1 and TRBJ1-1, with D maybe TRBD1 (6 bases). The V gene's germline CDR1 is SGHRS and CDR2 YFSETQ. V was shortened by 4 bases and J by 4 bases, with 11 bases between the two germline ends. The CDR3 is 13 amino acids. The CDR3 is CASSPQGSTEAFF. In DNA form, the CDR3 reads TGCGCCAGCAGCCCACAGGGATCCACTGAAGCTTTCTTT.

V usage is TRBV25-1 and J usage is TRBJ1-2, with D unclear. V lost 6 bases to trimming and J lost 3 bases, with 5 bases between them. The germline V gene encodes CDR1 MGHDK and CDR2 SYGVNS. This CDR3 is 11 amino acids long. The CDR3 DNA reads as TGTGCCAGCAGGACCGACTATGGCTACACCTTC. Residues: CASRTDYGYTF.

Notes on this clone: Because it lacks the conserved phenylalanine or tryptophan at the end, this CDR3 is likely a read error. The limits of the CDR3 on the DNA are not certain, so only TCRdb's listed CDR3 is given. The chain joins TRBV3-1 (or the pseudogene TRBV3-2) to TRBJ1-6. The CDR3 contains 8 residues when both ends are counted. CDR1 LGHDT and CDR2 YNNKEL come from the germline V gene (reference sequence). The CDR3 reads CASSQDGD.

The chain recombines TRBV4-1 with TRBJ1-2; no definite D call. The CDR3 has 14 amino acids. Germline lookup yields CDR1 MGHRA and CDR2 YSYEKL. V lost 4 bases and J lost 2, with 11 bases in between. The CDR3 loop is CASSLGGPNYGYTF. The CDR3 bases are TGCGCCAGCAGCCTCGGCGGCCCCAACTATGGCTACACCTTC.